This is a list of T cell receptor beta chains from one sample in a study of T cells in Graves' hyperthyroidism and ophthalmopathy. TCRdb ran MiXCR on the multiplex PCR reads and lists one entry per CDR3 protein. The sample yields roughly 500,000 distinct CDR3 sequences, approximately 49% seen once. Sequenced: peripheral blood or thyroid tissue (not recorded which). These receptors originate from an adult woman with Graves' disease, either hyperthyroidism or ophthalmopathy (not recorded which). Each CDR3 is given without its conserved first and last residue. Clone size is stated in some rows and not others, as once, few, many or a class when expanded.

J gene	V gene	CDR3 length	clone size	CDR3 protein
TRBJ2-6	TRBV11-2	14	many	ASSLWGASGANVLT
TRBJ1-2	TRBV2	13	many	ASRRDRGNNYGYT
TRBJ2-7	TRBV5-1	12	many	ASSPGSRSYEQY
TRBJ1-1	TRBV19	12	many	ASSILMRNTEAF
TRBJ2-2	TRBV7-3	13	many	ASSDPGQRTGELF
TRBJ1-3	TRBV7-3	14	-	ASSLSQRTSGNTIY
TRBJ1-2	TRBV12-3/TRBV12-4	16	-	ASSGHGPPGGKNYGYT
TRBJ2-1	TRBV19	12	-	ASSIQGLENEQL
TRBJ1-2	TRBV24-1	11	-	ATSLGTAYGYT
TRBJ1-2	TRBV11-2	12	-	ASSLEVEVDGYT
TRBJ2-2	TRBV7-8	10	-	ASMGGLGELF
TRBJ1-5	TRBV19	11	-	AGSITADQPQH
TRBJ2-7	TRBV7-8	12	-	ASSLRGQSYEQY
TRBJ2-5	TRBV2	9	-	ASSETWDQY
TRBJ1-2	TRBV5-1	12	many	ASSLLTGESGYT
TRBJ2-7	TRBV25-1	12	many	ASSPGQGNYEQY
TRBJ1-2	TRBV12-3/TRBV12-4	11	-	ATATTGNYGYT
TRBJ2-7	TRBV24-1	11	-	ATSPTGINEQY
TRBJ2-5	TRBV5-4	11	few	ATLFRGEETQY
TRBJ1-5	TRBV5-1	12	once	ASSQDLNTAPQH
TRBJ1-1	TRBV7-6	16	-	ASSSRYRGRGGDTEAF
TRBJ2-5	TRBV27	12	many	ASSPAGTEETQY
TRBJ1-1	TRBV7-2	10	many	ASSLDSIEAF
TRBJ2-7	TRBV4-1	12	once	ASSLQKDRGEQY
TRBJ2-7	TRBV7-8	11	-	ASRIQQGSEQY
TRBJ2-7	TRBV28	12	few	ASRTTSGSREQY
TRBJ2-5	TRBV15	10	-	ASGASWGAQY
TRBJ1-3	TRBV10-3	17	-	AISELGPSVVGSGNTIY
TRBJ2-5	TRBV20-1	12	many	SALWGHLGETQY
TRBJ1-1	TRBV18	14	-	ASSPFALTLNTEAF
TRBJ2-5	TRBV20-1	9	many	SLAGRETQY
TRBJ1-1	TRBV2	10	-	ASRDSYTEAF
TRBJ1-1	TRBV30	11	few	AWSWAAGTEAF
TRBJ2-7	TRBV29-1	12	-	SVENVGESYEQY
TRBJ2-5	TRBV29-1	12	few	SVVGTGVKETQY
TRBJ2-5	TRBV2	10	many	ASSDRKETQY
TRBJ2-5	TRBV6-6	11	many	ASSQVGSETQY
TRBJ1-2	TRBV5-1	13	many	ASSSGTGAPGGYT
TRBJ2-7	TRBV20-1	12	many	SARGPGTGYEQY
TRBJ2-7	TRBV11-2	12	-	ASVGTGGRNEQY
TRBJ2-5	TRBV29-1	22	-	SVEGGTVYEQYFGPGASQETQY
TRBJ2-1	TRBV20-1	11	-	SVTVGSYNEQF
TRBJ2-7	TRBV29-1	13	many	SVEDRVQGSYEQY
TRBJ2-5	TRBV7-9	10	-	ASRPAQKTQY
TRBJ1-1	TRBV7-8	14	once	ASSPRMAGRDTEAF
TRBJ1-4	TRBV10-3	12	-	AIRGGRGGEKLF
TRBJ2-2	TRBV9	10	many	ASSVGTGELF
TRBJ1-2	TRBV7-9	12	many	ASSPMTANYGYT
TRBJ2-1	TRBV5-6	10	-	ASSLGSNEQF
TRBJ1-1	TRBV19	13	many	ASRSPGRMNTEAF
TRBJ1-2	TRBV9	13	few	ASSVEPGRNYGYT
TRBJ2-7	TRBV5-1	12	-	ASSSTTGGNEQY
TRBJ1-2	TRBV7-9	9	-	ASSAASGYT
TRBJ2-5	TRBV5-1	12	-	ASSFTGDAETQY
TRBJ1-4	TRBV20-1	13	once	SAVPLAGGKEKLF
TRBJ1-1	TRBV12-3/TRBV12-4	13	-	ASSLEVGVGTEAF
TRBJ2-2	TRBV25-1	13	few	ARDLAGAGTGELF
TRBJ1-2	TRBV10-3	19	-	AISDRWRLPGVSWGPIGYT
TRBJ1-1	TRBV6-4	12	many	ASSRTGEDTEAF
TRBJ1-4	TRBV5-5	17	-	ASSYPTAGRGSTNEKLF